These 6 T cell receptor beta chains originate from one sample sequenced in a study of shared clonotypes between healthy human individuals. Sequencing used immunoSEQ multiplex PCR; TCRdb keeps in-frame clones, though not all of them. The sample holds hundreds of thousands of clones; more than 70% are singletons and the top ten take 1.5% to 2%. Sequenced input: memory CD4+ T cells sorted from blood. Subset noted: CD45RA-negative fraction. The source of these receptors is a woman aged 25-40 years in good health.

This chain connects TRBV7-9 to TRBJ2-3; D is ambiguous. Germline loops: CDR1 SEHNR, CDR2 FQNEAQ (reference sequence). The germline V and J ends were trimmed by 1 base and 2 bases, with 10 bases remaining between them. This CDR3 region has 15 residues. The CDR3 coding sequence is TGTGCCAGCAGCTTAGGATTGGCAGACACAGATACGCAGTATTTT. Translating it yields CASSLGLADTDTQYF.

The CDR3 DNA follows: TGTGCCAGCAGTAGGAGCGGGAGGACCTACAATGAGCAGTTCTTC. It yields the protein CASSRSGRTYNEQFF. The chain links TRBV2 to TRBJ2-1; 9 bases are a match to TRBD2. The CDR3 loop spans 15 amino acids. Germline assignment: CDR1 SNHLY and CDR2 FYNNEI. Unmatched junction bases numbered 4, after V lost 5 bases and J lost 2 bases.

This clone occurred many times. The chain is built from TRBV6-5 and TRBJ1-2, with 7 nucleotides matching TRBD1. The CDR3 covers 15 residues. After removal of 6 bases from V and 0 bases from J, the junction contained 7 bases not matched to a gene. Germline loops: CDR1 MNHEY, CDR2 SVGAGI. CDR3 amino acids: CASSLTGRANYGYTF. The CDR3 DNA sequence: TGTGCCAGCAGCCTGACAGGGCGAGCTAACTATGGCTACACCTTC.

The chain couples TRBV25-1 to TRBJ1-3; 9 bases match TRBD1. The CDR3 spans 15 residues. Trimming at V came to 5 bases and at J to 2 bases, leaving 4 bases not matched to a gene. The germline CDR1 and CDR2 sequences are MGHDK and SYGVNS. CDR3 sequence reads: CASSRRQGAGNTIYF. In nucleotides, the CDR3 is TGTGCCAGCAGTAGGCGACAGGGGGCTGGAAACACCATATATTTT.

This clone was observed a few times. Here the CDR3 reads CASSLVGAGLREQYF. The CDR3, as DNA: TGCGCCAGCAGCTTGGTTGGGGCGGGACTCCGCGAGCAGTACTTC. The chain has TRBV5-1 and TRBJ2-7, with D possibly matching TRBD2 (6 bases). V was shortened by 0 bases and J by 6 bases, with 16 bases between the two germline ends. The CDR3 loop spans 15 amino acids. Germline CDR1 reads SGHRS; CDR2 reads YFSETQ.

J is TRBJ2-5 and V is TRBV7-9; 7 bases fit TRBD1. V gave up 0 bases and J gave up 3 bases; unmatched junction bases: 10. This CDR3 is built from 17 residues. Germline CDR1 and CDR2: SEHNR and FQNEAQ (reference sequence). The CDR3 coding sequence is TGTGCCAGCAGCTTAGCTCCTACAGGGGTCGGAAAAGAGACCCAGTACTTC. As protein: CASSLAPTGVGKETQYF.